The clone carrying this TCR beta chain was observed a handful of times. Its antigen is still unknown. From the RT-PCR reads, TCRdb called clonotypes with MiXCR, one entry per CDR3 protein. The sample has 250,000 to 350,000 distinct CDR3 sequences, 20% to 25% seen once; the top ten hold 10%. The CDR3 consists of 15 residues. Trimming took off 4 bases at V and 2 bases at J, with 15 bases between the two ends. Germline values: CDR1 SGHRS, CDR2 YFSETQ. The source of the sample is a study of response to subunit inactivated influenza vaccine. Study-wide results and caveats: The authors suggested that every seasonal influenza vaccination recruits few new T cells.

The chain carries TRBV5-1 and TRBJ1-1; D remains ambiguous. Sequences were derived from PBMCs from blood, sampled 21 months after vaccination. The source of this sequence is a man aged 50-75 years who received an inactivated influenza vaccine. CDR3 in DNA: TGCGCCAGCAGCCCCTACTACGAGGCCAACACTGAAGCTTTCTTT. It encodes CASSPYYEANTEAFF. Full variable domain (rest looked up from reference TRBV5-1 and TRBJ1-1): KAGVTQTPRYLIKTRGQQVTLSCSPISGHRSVSWYQQTPGQGLQFLFEYFSETQRNKGNFPGRFSGRQFSNSRSEMNVSTLELGDSALYLCASSPYYEANTEAFFGQGTRLTVV.